This is a list of T cell receptor beta chains from one sample in a study of cytomegalovirus exposure and HLA in healthy donors. The table came from immunoSEQ multiplex PCR; TCRdb's copy has only in-frame clones and leaves some out. The data hold approximately 150,000 clones, with roughly 83% observed a single time. Input material: PBMCs. Receptors were obtained from a man under 40 in good health and CMV-seropositive. CDR3s include the opening cysteine and the closing phenylalanine or tryptophan. Fields, in order: clone size, J gene, D gene, V gene, CDR3 protein, CDR3 DNA. The D gene is left open where the match is weak. Expanded clones are given a class, and other clones once, few, many or no size at all.

NA | TRBJ1-1 | NA | TRBV6-5 | CASSLPGPGTEAFF | TGTGCCAGCAGTTTACCGGGTCCGGGCACTGAAGCTTTCTTT
NA | TRBJ2-2 | NA | TRBV5-4 | CASHRDTGELFF | TGTGCCAGCCACAGGGACACCGGGGAGCTGTTTTTT
NA | TRBJ2-4 | TRBD1 | TRBV5-6 | CASSSGQGAQNIQYF | TGTGCCAGCAGCTCGGGACAGGGGGCACAAAACATTCAGTACTTC
NA | TRBJ2-2 | TRBD1 | TRBV18 | CASSSTTGTGDTGELFF | TGTGCCAGCTCATCCACTACCGGGACAGGGGACACCGGGGAGCTGTTTTTT
NA | TRBJ2-7 | NA | TRBV4-1 | CASSQAGGTRYEQYF | TGCGCCAGCAGCCAAGCCGGGGGGACAAGGTACGAGCAGTACTTC
NA | TRBJ2-5 | NA | TRBV27 | CASSFTGKETQYF | TGTGCCAGCAGTTTTACAGGGAAAGAGACCCAGTACTTC
NA | TRBJ1-1 | TRBD1 | TRBV7-9 | CASRHSGGGTEAFF | TGTGCCAGCAGGCATTCAGGGGGAGGCACTGAAGCTTTCTTT
NA | TRBJ1-2 | NA | TRBV10-3 | CATAPGYYGYTF | TGTGCCACCGCTCCAGGGTACTATGGCTACACCTTC
NA | TRBJ1-1 | NA | TRBV28 | CASSILVRPTEAFF | TGTGCCAGCAGTATACTGGTCAGGCCCACTGAAGCTTTCTTT
NA | TRBJ2-3 | TRBD2 | TRBV6-1 | CASRDWTSGTDTQYF | TGTGCCAGCAGGGATTGGACTAGCGGCACAGATACGCAGTATTTT
NA | TRBJ2-7 | TRBD2 | TRBV27 | CASSLRGSMYEQYF | TGTGCCAGCAGTTTGCGGGGGTCCATGTACGAGCAGTACTTC
NA | TRBJ2-5 | NA | TRBV13 | CASSTRQETQYF | TGTGCCAGCAGCACCCGCCAGGAGACCCAGTACTTC
NA | TRBJ2-2 | NA | TRBV11-2 | CASSLVAGWNAGELFF | TGTGCCAGCAGCTTAGTTGCAGGGTGGAACGCCGGGGAGCTGTTTTTT
NA | TRBJ1-1 | TRBD1 | TRBV11-1 | CASSFTGGIASTEAFF | TGTGCCAGCAGCTTCACAGGGGGCATTGCGAGCACTGAAGCTTTCTTT
NA | TRBJ2-5 | NA | TRBV11-2 | CASSLDPGLNEGETQYF | TGTGCCAGCAGCTTAGACCCAGGCCTCAACGAGGGAGAGACCCAGTACTTC
NA | TRBJ1-3 | NA | TRBV6-5 | CASTVDRNSGNTIYF | TGTGCCAGCACTGTAGACAGGAACTCTGGAAACACCATATATTTT
NA | TRBJ2-5 | TRBD2 | TRBV2 | CASSTRGSGETQYF | TGTGCCAGCAGTACGCGGGGGTCCGGGGAGACCCAGTACTTC
NA | TRBJ2-3 | TRBD2 | TRBV11-2 | CASSLEGGLSSTDTQYF | TGTGCCAGCAGCTTAGAGGGAGGGCTAAGCTCGACAGATACGCAGTATTTT
NA | TRBJ2-7 | NA | TRBV6-5 | CASSYSGEGGYEQYF | TGTGCCAGCAGTTACTCGGGCGAAGGGGGCTACGAGCAGTACTTC
few | TRBJ2-3 | NA | TRBV29-1 | CSVSHTKGADTQYF | TGCAGCGTATCACATACTAAGGGGGCAGATACGCAGTATTTT
NA | TRBJ2-7 | NA | TRBV7-9 | CASSLAQGHEQYF | TGTGCCAGCAGCTTAGCACAGGGCCACGAGCAGTACTTC
NA | TRBJ2-5 | TRBD1 | TRBV5-1 | CASSLGQGGETQYF | TGCGCCAGCAGCTTGGGACAGGGTGGGGAGACCCAGTACTTC
few | TRBJ1-6 | NA | TRBV19 | CASRAGYGANSPLHF | TGTGCCAGTAGGGCGGGCTACGGCGCAAATTCACCCCTCCACTTT
NA | TRBJ1-3 | TRBD1 | TRBV5-1 | CASSNPRQGAGNTIYF | TGCGCCAGCAGCAACCCGAGACAGGGGGCGGGAAACACCATATATTTT
NA | TRBJ2-1 | TRBD2 | TRBV30 | CAWGVEREYNEQFF | TGTGCCTGGGGGGTCGAGCGGGAATACAATGAGCAGTTCTTC
NA | TRBJ1-5 | TRBD1 | TRBV28 | CASTLGGGEGNQPQHF | TGTGCCAGCACCTTAGGAGGGGGCGAGGGCAATCAGCCCCAGCATTTT
NA | TRBJ2-1 | TRBD2 | TRBV7-9 | CASSFWTSGSEQFF | TGTGCCAGCAGCTTCTGGACTAGCGGGTCTGAGCAGTTCTTC
NA | TRBJ2-1 | TRBD1 | TRBV7-7 | CASSLDREWEQFF | TGTGCCAGCAGTTTGGACAGGGAGTGGGAGCAGTTCTTC
NA | TRBJ1-5 | TRBD1 | TRBV7-2 | CASSFEGAREPQHF | TGTGCCAGCAGCTTTGAGGGGGCGAGGGAGCCCCAGCATTTT
NA | TRBJ2-3 | TRBD1 | TRBV19 | CASSVGTGEMGSDTQYF | TGTGCCAGTAGTGTGGGGACAGGTGAAATGGGCTCAGATACGCAGTATTTT
NA | TRBJ1-4 | TRBD1 | TRBV5-1 | CASSFGQGASDWVEKLFF | TGCGCCAGCAGCTTCGGACAGGGGGCGTCCGATTGGGTTGAAAAACTGTTTTTT
NA | TRBJ2-2 | NA | TRBV7-3 | CASSLGQSAGELFF | TGTGCCAGCAGCTTAGGGCAGTCGGCCGGGGAGCTGTTTTTT
NA | TRBJ2-2 | NA | TRBV6-5 | CASRTNTGELFF | TGTGCCAGCAGGACTAACACCGGGGAGCTGTTTTTT
few | TRBJ2-1 | TRBD2 | TRBV27 | CASSAPGLAGFLSSYNEQFF | TGTGCCAGCAGTGCACCGGGACTAGCGGGGTTCCTGAGCTCCTACAATGAGCAGTTCTTC
NA | TRBJ1-3 | NA | TRBV7-2 | CASSFNLLLSGNTIYF | TGTGCCAGCAGCTTCAACCTATTACTCTCTGGAAACACCATATATTTT
NA | TRBJ2-7 | TRBD1 | TRBV5-1 | CASSLRTGGNYEQYF | TGCGCCAGCAGCCTAAGGACAGGGGGAAACTACGAGCAGTACTTC
NA | TRBJ1-3 | NA | TRBV28 | CASSLLGENTIYF | TGTGCCAGCAGTTTATTAGGGGAAAACACCATATATTTT
NA | TRBJ2-2 | TRBD2 | TRBV29-1 | CSVGTGGTGELFF | TGCAGCGTGGGGACCGGGGGGACCGGGGAGCTGTTTTTT
NA | TRBJ1-1 | NA | TRBV28 | CASSLGESEAFF | TGTGCCAGCAGTTTAGGAGAGAGTGAAGCTTTCTTT
NA | TRBJ2-1 | NA | TRBV4-1 | CASSQDRNEQFF | TGCGCCAGCAGCCAAGACCGTAATGAGCAGTTCTTC
NA | TRBJ2-1 | TRBD2 | TRBV20-1 | CSALAAEQFF | TGCAGTGCCCTAGCGGCTGAGCAGTTCTTC
NA | TRBJ2-3 | TRBD1 | TRBV15 | CATSRSKQGVSTDTQYF | TGTGCCACCAGCAGGAGCAAACAGGGGGTCAGCACAGATACGCAGTATTTT
NA | TRBJ2-1 | NA | TRBV7-2 | CASSGTGYEQFF | TGTGCCAGCAGCGGAACAGGGTACGAGCAGTTCTTC
once | TRBJ2-3 | TRBD1 | TRBV28 | CASSFTGGGTDTQYF | TGTGCCAGCAGTTTTACAGGGGGAGGCACAGATACGCAGTATTTT
NA | TRBJ2-7 | NA | TRBV7-3 | CASSPQGGSGYEQYF | TGTGCCAGCAGCCCCCAGGGAGGATCGGGTTACGAGCAGTACTTC
NA | TRBJ2-1 | TRBD1 | TRBV11-1 | CASSFKGQGHDKQFF | TGTGCCAGCAGCTTCAAGGGACAGGGGCATGATAAGCAGTTCTTC
NA | TRBJ2-3 | TRBD2 | TRBV9 | CASSPAGGPDTQYF | TGTGCCAGCAGCCCAGCGGGGGGGCCAGATACGCAGTATTTT